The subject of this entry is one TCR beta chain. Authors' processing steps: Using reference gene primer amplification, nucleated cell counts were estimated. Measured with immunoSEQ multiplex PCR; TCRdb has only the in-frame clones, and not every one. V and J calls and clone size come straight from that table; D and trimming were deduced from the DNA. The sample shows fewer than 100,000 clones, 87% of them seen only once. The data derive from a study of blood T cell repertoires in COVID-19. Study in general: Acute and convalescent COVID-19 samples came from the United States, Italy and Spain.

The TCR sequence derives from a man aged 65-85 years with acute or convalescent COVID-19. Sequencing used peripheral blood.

CDR3 residues: CASSSDSYGYTF. The CDR3 region has the DNA TGTGCCAGCAGCTCGGACAGCTATGGCTACACCTTC. This chain connects TRBV5-6 to TRBJ1-2; tentatively, D is TRBD1 (6 bases). The V end was cut by 3 bases, the J end by 4 bases, with 7 bases between. The CDR3 runs to 12 residues. CDR1 SGHDT and CDR2 YYEEEE come from the germline V gene.